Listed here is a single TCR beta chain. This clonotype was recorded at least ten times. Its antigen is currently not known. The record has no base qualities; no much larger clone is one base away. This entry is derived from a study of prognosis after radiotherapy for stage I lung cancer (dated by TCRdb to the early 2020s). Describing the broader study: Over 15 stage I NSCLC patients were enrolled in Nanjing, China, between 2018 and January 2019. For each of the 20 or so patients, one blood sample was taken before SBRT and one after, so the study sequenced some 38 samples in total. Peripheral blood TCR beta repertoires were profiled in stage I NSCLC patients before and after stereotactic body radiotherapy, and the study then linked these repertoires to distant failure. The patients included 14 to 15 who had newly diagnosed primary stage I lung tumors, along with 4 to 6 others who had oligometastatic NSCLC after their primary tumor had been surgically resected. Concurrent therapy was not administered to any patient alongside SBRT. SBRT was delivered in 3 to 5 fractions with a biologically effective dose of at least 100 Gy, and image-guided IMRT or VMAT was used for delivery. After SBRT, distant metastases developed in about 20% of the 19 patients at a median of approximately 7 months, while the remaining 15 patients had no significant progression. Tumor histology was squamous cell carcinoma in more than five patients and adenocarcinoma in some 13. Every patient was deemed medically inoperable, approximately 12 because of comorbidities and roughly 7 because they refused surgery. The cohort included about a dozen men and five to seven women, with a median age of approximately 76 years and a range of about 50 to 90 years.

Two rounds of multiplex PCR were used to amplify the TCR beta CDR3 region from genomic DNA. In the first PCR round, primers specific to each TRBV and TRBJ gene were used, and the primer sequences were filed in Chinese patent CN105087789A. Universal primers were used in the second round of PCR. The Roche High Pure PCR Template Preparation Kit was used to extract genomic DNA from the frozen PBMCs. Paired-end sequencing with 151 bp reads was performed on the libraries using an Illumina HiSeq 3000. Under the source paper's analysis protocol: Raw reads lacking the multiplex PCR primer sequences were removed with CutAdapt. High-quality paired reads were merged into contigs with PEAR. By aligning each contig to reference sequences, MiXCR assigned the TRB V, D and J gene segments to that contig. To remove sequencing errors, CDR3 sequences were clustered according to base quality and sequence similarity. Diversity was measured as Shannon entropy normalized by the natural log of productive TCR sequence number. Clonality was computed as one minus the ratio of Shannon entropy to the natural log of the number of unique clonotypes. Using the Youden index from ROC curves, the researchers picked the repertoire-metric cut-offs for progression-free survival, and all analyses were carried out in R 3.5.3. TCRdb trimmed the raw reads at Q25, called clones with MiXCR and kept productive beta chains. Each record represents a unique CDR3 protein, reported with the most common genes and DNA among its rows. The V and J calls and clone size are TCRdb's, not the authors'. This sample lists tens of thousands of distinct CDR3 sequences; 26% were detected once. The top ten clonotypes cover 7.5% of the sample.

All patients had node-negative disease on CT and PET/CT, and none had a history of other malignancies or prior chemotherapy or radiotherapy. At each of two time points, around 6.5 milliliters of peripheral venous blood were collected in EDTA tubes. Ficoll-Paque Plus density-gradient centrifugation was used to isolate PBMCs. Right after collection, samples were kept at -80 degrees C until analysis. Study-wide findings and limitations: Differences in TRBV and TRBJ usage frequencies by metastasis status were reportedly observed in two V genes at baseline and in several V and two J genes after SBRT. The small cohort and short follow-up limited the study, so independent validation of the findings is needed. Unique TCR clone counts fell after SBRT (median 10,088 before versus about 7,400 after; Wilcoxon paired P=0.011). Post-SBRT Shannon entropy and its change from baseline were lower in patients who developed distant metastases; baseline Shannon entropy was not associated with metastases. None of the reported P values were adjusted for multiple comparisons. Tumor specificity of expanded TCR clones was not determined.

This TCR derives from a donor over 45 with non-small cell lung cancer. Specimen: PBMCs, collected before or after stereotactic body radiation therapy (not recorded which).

The sequence in DNA is TGCAGTGCTAGTCGTGACAGGTACAATGAGCAGTTCTTC. Translated, this gives CSASRDRYNEQFF. The chain is assembled from TRBV20-1 and TRBJ2-1; the D segment could be TRBD1, given 6 matching bases. Its CDR3 holds 13 amino acids, cysteine through phenylalanine. This entry keeps only the CDR3 DNA: 39 bases, framed from base 1. V loses 3 bases of germline sequence and J loses 4 bases, and the interval between the two ends is 10 bases. Based on the germline V gene (reference sequence), the CDR1 and CDR2 sequences are DFQATT and SNEGSKA.